This entry describes one T cell receptor beta chain. This clone came up once. This receptor's antigen is unknown. Per-base qualities were not stored, and no clone one base away is much larger. The collaborating institutions used their own protocols to collect whole blood in K2EDTA tubes. For TCRbeta analysis, collaborators shipped samples as frozen whole blood, isolated PBMCs, or DNA extracted from either of those sample types. The immunoSEQ Assay, a bias-controlled multiplex PCR, was used to amplify TCRbeta CDR3 regions from genomic DNA. In the source study's methods: Nucleated cell counts per sample were estimated from amplification of reference gene primers within the assay. To quantify the absolute abundance of each unique TCRbeta CDR3 rearrangement, sequence reads were collapsed and filtered. Productive Simpson clonality was computed per sample as the square root of Simpson's diversity index over productive rearrangements. The source is immuneACCESS, and TCRdb retained only in-frame sequences with V and J called. Part of the clones is not carried over; for the studies checked, unresolved V genes explain less than half of this, and the remainder is unexplained. The V and J calls and clone size come from that table; D and trimming were worked out from the DNA. A total of roughly 200,000 clones appear in this sample, about 85% of them only once. In total, the top ten clones hold almost 5% of the sample.

This sample is drawn from a study of blood T cell repertoires in COVID-19 (dated by TCRdb to 2018 to 2020). Describing the broader study: The collaborator samples originated in the United States, Italy and Spain and spanned the acute and convalescent phases of COVID-19. The dataset comprised deeply sampled blood TCRbeta repertoires from subjects exposed to, actively infected with, or recovered from COVID-19. A freely available public database, intended as a resource for researchers studying the immune response to SARS-CoV-2, is where the repertoires were released. Samples were obtained from the ongoing ImmuneRACE study (first 160 participants) and from some 1,300 subjects provided by 6 global collaborators. Where HLA class I and class II types were available, the types were taken from metadata supplied by the sample provider, not from assay-based typing. The sample metadata nearly always contained a de-identified subject ID, COVID-19 status, age in years and sex. The material from the prospective study consisted of cDNA or gDNA derived from T cells, B-cell-depleted T cells, or PBMCs. The investigation overall reported the following: Clinical and demographic metadata were provided uncurated, with the amount varying by source and participant.

As encoded in the germline V gene, CDR1 is SGHAT while CDR2 is FQNNGV. Including the terminal cysteine and phenylalanine, the CDR3 comprises 15 residues. Left in the record is the CDR3 DNA by itself, 45 bases read in frame from the first base. Here V drops 1 base and J drops 0 bases, and the junction holds 0 bases not matched to any gene. The clonotype originates from a woman older than 75 with acute or convalescent COVID-19. This chain is built from TRBV11-2 and TRBJ2-1, with TRBD2 matching 7 junction bases. Source material: peripheral blood. Read as DNA, the sequence is TGTGCCAGCAGCTTAGCGGGAGGCTCCTACAATGAGCAGTTCTTC. Translated, it reads CASSLAGGSYNEQFF. Reference TRBV11-2 and TRBJ2-1 proteins supply the regions before and after the CDR3; the full variable domain is: EAGVAQSPRYKIIEKRQSVAFWCNPISGHATLYWYQQILGQGPKLLIQFQNNGVVDDSQLPKDRFSAERLKGVDSTLKIQPAKLEDSAVYLCASSLAGGSYNEQFFGPGTRLTVL.